These T cell receptor beta chains were read from a single sample in a study of blood T cell repertoires in COVID-19. The repertoire was sequenced with immunoSEQ multiplex PCR; TCRdb's copy has only in-frame clones and lacks some. The data hold 120,000 to 150,000 clones, with around 84% observed a single time. Material: peripheral blood. Receptor source: a man aged 60 to 69 with active or convalescent COVID-19. The CDR3 runs from the conserved cysteine through the conserved F or W. D genes are given only for firm matches. Size tells how often a clone was seen (once, few, many) or the class of an expanded clone, and some rows leave it out.

clone_size,j_call,v_call,d_call,cdr3_aa,cdr3_nt
NA,TRBJ2-7,TRBV5-1,TRBD1,CASSAGTGRREQYF,TGCGCCAGCAGCGCCGGGACAGGTCGTCGGGAGCAGTACTTC
NA,TRBJ1-2,TRBV30,TRBD1,CAVVEGQGYYGYTF,TGTGCCGTAGTCGAGGGACAGGGGTACTATGGCTACACCTTC
NA,TRBJ1-2,TRBV19,NA,CATGRTWAYTF,TGTGCCACTGGACGGACATGGGCCTACACCTTC
once,TRBJ1-1,TRBV18,NA,CASSRRSENTEAFF,TGTGCCAGCTCCCGCAGGTCTGAGAACACTGAAGCTTTCTTT
NA,TRBJ2-3,TRBV5-1,NA,CASSPGQRAGAGTDTQYF,TGCGCCAGCAGCCCGGGACAGCGAGCGGGAGCCGGCACAGATACGCAGTATTTT
NA,TRBJ1-3,TRBV28,NA,CASSFPPTSTIYF,TGTGCCAGCAGTTTCCCCCCGACAAGCACCATATATTTT
few,TRBJ1-4,TRBV7-9,TRBD1,CASTTSGGDEKLFF,TGTGCCAGCACTACCTCAGGGGGCGATGAAAAACTGTTTTTT
NA,TRBJ1-2,TRBV19,NA,CASSIRSDGYTF,TGTGCCAGTAGTATACGGTCGGATGGCTACACCTTC
NA,TRBJ2-3,TRBV28,NA,CASSLTTDTQYF,TGTGCCAGCAGTTTAACAACAGATACGCAGTATTTT
NA,TRBJ2-2,TRBV6-1,TRBD2,CASSGKSGRASTGELFF,TGTGCCAGCAGTGGGAAGAGCGGGAGGGCCAGCACCGGGGAGCTGTTTTTT
NA,TRBJ2-3,TRBV5-5,TRBD1,CATDPGQGLTDTQYF,TGTGCCACGGACCCCGGACAGGGCCTCACAGATACGCAGTATTTT
NA,TRBJ2-1,TRBV27,NA,CASRLDQGGPGEQFF,TGTGCCAGCAGGCTGGACCAAGGAGGGCCCGGTGAGCAGTTCTTC
few,TRBJ2-7,TRBV7-3,TRBD2,CASSSTSGSDEQYF,TGTGCCAGCAGCTCGACTAGCGGGAGCGACGAGCAGTACTTC
NA,TRBJ1-4,TRBV3-1/TRBV3-2,TRBD1,CASSQRIGQGIGKLFF,TGTGCCAGCAGCCAAAGAATTGGACAGGGTATTGGAAAACTGTTTTTT
few,TRBJ1-2,TRBV12-3/TRBV12-4,TRBD1,CASSSGQGEGYTF,TGTGCCAGCAGCTCCGGACAGGGCGAGGGCTACACCTTC
few,TRBJ2-7,TRBV11-2,TRBD2,CASSSPTSGSYEQYF,TGTGCCAGCAGCTCTCCGACTAGCGGGAGTTACGAGCAGTACTTC
NA,TRBJ1-5,TRBV7-9,NA,CASSTGRGGSNQPQHF,TGTGCCAGCAGCACCGGTAGGGGGGGGAGCAATCAGCCCCAGCATTTT
NA,TRBJ2-7,TRBV9,TRBD2,CASSPGLAGKWEQYF,TGTGCCAGCAGCCCGGGACTAGCGGGAAAGTGGGAGCAGTACTTC
NA,TRBJ2-1,TRBV9,TRBD2,CASSVVASGSLNEQFF,TGTGCCAGCAGCGTAGTCGCTAGCGGGAGTTTGAATGAGCAGTTCTTC
NA,TRBJ2-1,TRBV29-1,TRBD1,CSVESPGQGANEQFF,TGCAGCGTTGAATCTCCGGGACAGGGGGCGAATGAGCAGTTCTTC
few,TRBJ2-7,TRBV7-2,NA,CASSSRPRGYEQYF,TGTGCCAGCAGCTCTCGACCGAGGGGGTACGAGCAGTACTTC
few,TRBJ2-7,TRBV2,NA,CASSDHSYEQYF,TGTGCCAGCAGTGATCACTCCTACGAGCAGTACTTC
NA,TRBJ2-5,TRBV18,NA,CASSDTGRETQYF,TGTGCCAGCTCCGATACAGGCCGGGAGACCCAGTACTTC
NA,TRBJ1-1,TRBV27,NA,CASSFGDTEAFF,TGTGCCAGCAGTTTCGGGGACACTGAAGCTTTCTTT
NA,TRBJ1-2,TRBV6-2/TRBV6-3,NA,CASSHDPGGYTF,TGTGCCAGCAGCCACGATCCGGGTGGCTACACCTTC
NA,TRBJ1-1,TRBV6-2/TRBV6-3,TRBD1,CASSYGQGASEAFF,TGTGCCAGCAGTTACGGACAGGGGGCGAGTGAAGCTTTCTTT
NA,TRBJ2-7,TRBV5-1,TRBD1,CASSVPTGVPSEQYF,TGCGCCAGCAGCGTGCCGACAGGGGTACCCTCCGAGCAGTACTTC
NA,TRBJ1-1,TRBV5-4,NA,CASSLAGGRFEAFF,TGTGCCAGCAGCTTGGCGGGGGGCAGATTTGAAGCTTTCTTT
NA,TRBJ2-3,TRBV27,NA,CASSPRQRTPFTGTDTQYF,TGTGCCAGCAGTCCTCGCCAACGGACTCCGTTCACAGGCACAGATACGCAGTATTTT
NA,TRBJ1-2,TRBV30,NA,CAWSVQGREYGYTF,TGTGCCTGGAGTGTACAAGGTCGGGAATATGGCTACACCTTC
NA,TRBJ2-1,TRBV7-8,NA,CASSLKRNEQFF,TGTGCCAGCAGCCTGAAGCGCAATGAGCAGTTCTTC
NA,TRBJ2-1,TRBV7-2,TRBD1,CASREDRGYNEQFF,TGTGCCAGCAGGGAGGACAGGGGGTACAATGAGCAGTTCTTC
NA,TRBJ1-1,TRBV20-1,NA,CSATVNTEAFF,TGCAGTGCCACAGTGAACACTGAAGCTTTCTTT
once,TRBJ1-5,TRBV18,NA,CASSPGGASNQPQHF,TGTGCCAGCTCACCGGGGGGGGCGAGCAATCAGCCCCAGCATTTT
NA,TRBJ2-3,TRBV5-1,NA,CASSPLGGVDTQYF,TGCGCCAGCAGCCCCCTAGGGGGAGTAGATACGCAGTATTTT
NA,TRBJ2-1,TRBV2,TRBD2,CASCLGTSGYNEQFF,TGTGCCAGCTGCCTAGGGACTAGCGGTTACAATGAGCAGTTCTTC
many,TRBJ2-7,TRBV12-3/TRBV12-4,NA,CASSLANYEQYF,TGTGCCAGCAGTTTAGCTAATTACGAGCAGTACTTC
NA,TRBJ2-1,TRBV5-6,NA,CASNPRGRYNEQFF,TGTGCCAGCAACCCCAGGGGCAGGTACAATGAGCAGTTCTTC
NA,TRBJ1-5,TRBV5-6,TRBD1,CASSLGAGGRSQPQHF,TGTGCCAGCAGCCTCGGAGCAGGGGGTAGGAGTCAGCCCCAGCATTTT
NA,TRBJ1-5,TRBV7-8,NA,CASSLAYNNQPQHF,TGTGCCAGCAGCTTAGCTTATAATAATCAGCCCCAGCATTTT
NA,TRBJ2-5,TRBV7-2,NA,CASSQGTETQYF,TGTGCCAGCAGCCAGGGGACAGAGACCCAGTACTTC
once,TRBJ2-5,TRBV3-1/TRBV3-2,TRBD2,CASSQGRGRLKTQYF,TGTGCCAGCAGCCAAGGTCGCGGGAGATTAAAGACCCAGTACTTC
NA,TRBJ1-1,TRBV6-5,NA,CASILRAGGYTEAFF,TGTGCCAGCATCCTCAGAGCAGGAGGATACACTGAAGCTTTCTTT
once,TRBJ2-7,TRBV12-3/TRBV12-4,NA,CASKGPRDEQYF,TGTGCCAGCAAGGGTCCCAGGGACGAGCAGTACTTC
NA,TRBJ2-7,TRBV18,TRBD1,CASSLDRTGMAYEQYF,TGTGCCAGCTCACTAGATCGGACAGGGATGGCCTACGAGCAGTACTTC
NA,TRBJ2-3,TRBV9,TRBD2,CASSVDSGRSADTQYF,TGTGCCAGCAGCGTAGACAGCGGGAGAAGCGCAGATACGCAGTATTTT
NA,TRBJ2-7,TRBV5-1,NA,CASSLAWSNEQYF,TGCGCCAGCAGCTTGGCCTGGAGTAACGAGCAGTACTTC
few,TRBJ2-3,TRBV5-1,NA,CASSLGGMDTQYF,TGCGCCAGCAGCTTGGGAGGGATGGATACGCAGTATTTT
NA,TRBJ2-3,TRBV24-1,NA,CATKERLPGDTQYF,TGTGCCACCAAAGAGCGGTTACCGGGAGATACGCAGTATTTT
NA,TRBJ2-7,TRBV13,NA,CASSLKNGQGGEEQYF,TGTGCCAGCAGCTTAAAAAACGGCCAGGGTGGGGAAGAGCAGTACTTC
NA,TRBJ1-4,TRBV4-1,NA,CASSQERVRGEKLFF,TGCGCCAGCAGCCAAGAAAGGGTCAGGGGTGAAAAACTGTTTTTT
NA,TRBJ1-3,TRBV21-1,NA,CASSKALLSYSGNTIYF,TGTGCCAGCAGCAAAGCGCTTCTTTCCTACTCTGGAAACACCATATATTTT
NA,TRBJ2-1,TRBV7-2,TRBD2,CATHPLAGPSWDEQFF,TGTGCCACCCACCCATTAGCGGGGCCCTCTTGGGATGAGCAGTTCTTC
NA,TRBJ1-2,TRBV4-3,NA,CASSLDVPMGHGYTF,TGCGCCAGCAGCCTTGATGTCCCGATGGGCCATGGCTACACCTTC
NA,TRBJ2-5,TRBV6-5,NA,CASMGHNKETQYF,TGTGCCAGCATGGGACACAATAAAGAGACCCAGTACTTC